This T cell receptor (beta chain) was identified in a study of blood T cell repertoires in COVID-19. Study summary: Sites across the United States, Italy and Spain contributed samples from acute and convalescent COVID-19. From T cells, B-cell-depleted T cells, or PBMCs came the material, which was cDNA or gDNA.

Profiling relied on immunoSEQ multiplex PCR, and the TCRdb table lists in-frame clones only, not all of them. Found here are tens of thousands of clones, about 78% of them singletons; the top ten hold approximately 20%. The CDR3 has 15 residues. Germline assignment: CDR1 MRHNA and CDR2 SNTAGT. V lost 6 bases, J lost 4 bases, and 9 bases stayed unmatched. Only a few counts were recorded for this clone. The receptor's source is a man between 50 and 59 years old with active or convalescent COVID-19. V gene TRBV6-4 combines with J gene TRBJ2-7, with 10 bases identical to TRBD2. Input material: peripheral blood. The CDR3 DNA reads as TGTGCCAGCAGCGAGAGCGGGAGGGTAGAGTACGAGCAGTACTTC. It specifies CASSESGRVEYEQYF.